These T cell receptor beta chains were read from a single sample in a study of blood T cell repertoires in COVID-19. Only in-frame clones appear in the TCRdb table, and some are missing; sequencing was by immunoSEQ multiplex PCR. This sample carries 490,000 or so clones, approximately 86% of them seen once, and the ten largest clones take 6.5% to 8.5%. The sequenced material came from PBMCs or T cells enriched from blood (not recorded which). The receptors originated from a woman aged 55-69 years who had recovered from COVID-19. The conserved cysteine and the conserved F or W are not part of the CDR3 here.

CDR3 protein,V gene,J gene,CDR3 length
ASSQDWARIGTEDYT,TRBV4-1,TRBJ1-2,15
AWSVLGGNEQF,TRBV30,TRBJ2-1,11
ASGLGRLGQPQETQY,TRBV12-5,TRBJ2-5,15
ASSLEAARTDTQY,TRBV5-1,TRBJ2-3,13
ASNPGQGAGETQY,TRBV5-1,TRBJ2-5,13
AISAGQGQRYLT,TRBV10-3,TRBJ1-2,12
ASSPDSGTEAF,TRBV3-1/TRBV3-2,TRBJ1-1,11
ASSLGAGQGATYGYT,TRBV27,TRBJ1-2,15
SVAPWASDEQF,TRBV29-1,TRBJ2-1,11
ASSLRKLNTGELF,TRBV7-6,TRBJ2-2,13
ASSPPSRGLQETQY,TRBV18,TRBJ2-5,14
ASSPFSGPNTGELF,TRBV18,TRBJ2-2,14
ASSEALAGGTDTQY,TRBV6-1,TRBJ2-3,14
ATSEPGGSNEQF,TRBV24-1,TRBJ2-1,12
ASSFLRPGTGELF,TRBV27,TRBJ2-2,13
ASSPDINSPLH,TRBV25-1,TRBJ1-6,11
ASSQVTAGTGGSPLH,TRBV4-2,TRBJ1-6,15
ASSTWTGNQPQH,TRBV19,TRBJ1-5,12
ASSDPPGNQPQH,TRBV6-6,TRBJ1-5,12
ASSLILNTEAF,TRBV11-2,TRBJ1-1,11
ASSPQGQPSNQPQH,TRBV6-4,TRBJ1-5,14
ANSYLQGGETQY,TRBV27,TRBJ2-5,12
ASSGDTGSYGYT,TRBV5-1,TRBJ1-2,12
ASSQRGSTEAF,TRBV3-1/TRBV3-2,TRBJ1-1,11
ATHPGQGTYEQY,TRBV5-8,TRBJ2-7,12
ASRPGVLSNQPQH,TRBV19,TRBJ1-5,13
ASMSGTWGTEAF,TRBV2,TRBJ1-1,12
ASSLDNSANGNTIY,TRBV6-6,TRBJ1-3,14
SWAGTGSTDTQY,TRBV29-1,TRBJ2-3,12
ASGRGLQETQY,TRBV11-2,TRBJ2-5,11
ASSLAGGGGQETQY,TRBV11-2,TRBJ2-5,14
ASTSPPQPGSPLH,TRBV6-5,TRBJ1-6,13
ASSFSRGSYNSPLH,TRBV27,TRBJ1-6,14
ASRLRFERPNTEAF,TRBV27,TRBJ1-1,14
AISEGIGADYGYT,TRBV10-3,TRBJ1-2,13
ASTDRGDSNQPQH,TRBV19,TRBJ1-5,13
ASSIKRNTEAF,TRBV19,TRBJ1-1,11
ASSGPSQGHEKLF,TRBV9,TRBJ1-4,13
ASSQEARGGRETQY,TRBV4-1,TRBJ2-5,14
ASSPGLNQPQH,TRBV5-4,TRBJ1-5,11
ASSVGTSEKLF,TRBV7-9,TRBJ1-4,11
ASSLDAALAGTHTDTQY,TRBV11-3,TRBJ2-3,17
ASSRDRTETQY,TRBV7-2,TRBJ2-5,11
ASRLTGLSDEQY,TRBV2,TRBJ2-7,12
ASSLGGDQPQH,TRBV5-4,TRBJ1-5,11
ASSLLAGTTSTDTQY,TRBV5-1,TRBJ2-3,15
ASSPRSPLISGNTIY,TRBV11-2,TRBJ1-3,15
ASSPRQGLAEQY,TRBV5-1,TRBJ2-7,12
ASSKGENIQY,TRBV12-3/TRBV12-4,TRBJ2-4,10
ASSYSEAAFYGYT,TRBV6-2/TRBV6-3,TRBJ1-2,13